Reported below is one T cell receptor (beta chain). Its antigen is currently unknown. The PCR employed 60 Vbeta primers together with 13 Jbeta primers. Sequencing was performed with immunoSEQ multiplex PCR; in TCRdb, only in-frame clones are kept and a portion is missing. This sample carries under 200,000 clones, roughly 80% of them seen once, and the ten largest clones take 8% to 10%. V shed 1 base, J shed 3 bases, and the junction held 6 bases outside the gene matches. This CDR3 spans 17 amino acids. Germline values: CDR1 KGHSH, CDR2 LQKENI. The entry originates in a study of cytomegalovirus exposure and HLA in healthy donors. Study results and caveats: It was reported that the classifier diagnosed cytomegalovirus status with high specificity and sensitivity in both the original and validation cohorts. The authors later found HLA-associated TCR beta chains more clonally expanded than equally common others. V- and J-gene trimming in TCR beta was tied to a missense DCLRE1C variant by an analysis performed later.

The TCR sequence derives from a male donor in good health and CMV-seropositive. The chain couples TRBV18 to TRBJ2-2, with 9 bases lining up with TRBD2. Material for sequencing was PBMCs. DNA for the CDR3: TGTGCCAGCTCACCACTCCCAGCGGGAGGTGACACCGGGGAGCTGTTTTTT. Protein: CASSPLPAGGDTGELFF.